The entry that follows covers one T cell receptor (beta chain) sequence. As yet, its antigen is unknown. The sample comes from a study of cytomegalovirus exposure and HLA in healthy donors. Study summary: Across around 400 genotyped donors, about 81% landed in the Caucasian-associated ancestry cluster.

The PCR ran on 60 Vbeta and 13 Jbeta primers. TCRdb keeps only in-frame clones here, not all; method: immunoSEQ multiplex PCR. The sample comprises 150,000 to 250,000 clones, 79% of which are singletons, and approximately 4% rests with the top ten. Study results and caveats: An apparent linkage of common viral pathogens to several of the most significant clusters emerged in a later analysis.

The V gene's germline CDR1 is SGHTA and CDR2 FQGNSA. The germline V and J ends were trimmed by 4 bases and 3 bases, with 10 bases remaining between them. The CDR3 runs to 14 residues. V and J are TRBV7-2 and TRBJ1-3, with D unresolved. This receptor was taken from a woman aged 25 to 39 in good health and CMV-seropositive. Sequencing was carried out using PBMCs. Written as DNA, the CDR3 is TGTGCCAGCAGCTCTCAGTCTCTTGGAAACACCATATATTTT. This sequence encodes CASSSQSLGNTIYF. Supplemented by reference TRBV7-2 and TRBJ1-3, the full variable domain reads GAGVSQSPSNKVTEKGKDVELRCDPISGHTALYWYRQSLGQGLEFLIYFQGNSAPDKSGLPSDRFSAERTGGSVSTLTIQRTQQEDSAVYLCASSSQSLGNTIYFGEGSWLTVV.